This TCR beta chain was captured by sequencing in a study of OX40 agonist ivuxolimab in advanced cancers. As for the study in general: An agonistic human IgG2 monoclonal antibody against OX40 (CD134) was given. The dose-escalation group included hepatocellular carcinoma, melanoma, renal cell carcinoma and head and neck cancer. Study-level points and caveats: At 0.1-3.0 mg/kg, partial responders had clonal expansion among the lowest observed.

Drawing of blood for sampling happened at baseline, at cycle 4 day 1, and at cycle 7 day 1. The V gene's germline CDR1 is LNHDA and CDR2 SQIVND (reference sequence). V was pared by 8 bases and J by 5 bases, with 4 bases of the junction left unmatched. This CDR3 spans 12 amino acids. Clones were read by immunoSEQ multiplex PCR, and TCRdb kept only the in-frame ones, dropping some. The table records some 49,000 clones, nearly 85% of them present only once. Points on this clone: The target antigen is unknown.

Sequenced material: CD4+ or CD8+ T cells sorted from blood, taken in a trial of the OX40 agonist ivuxolimab. The chain employs TRBV19 and TRBJ1-2; 8 bases agree with TRBD1. The sequence was obtained from an adult with an advanced solid tumor such as melanoma, head and neck, liver or kidney cancer. The CDR3, as DNA: TGTGCCAGTTTGACAGGGGTATATGGCTACACCTTC. As protein: CASLTGVYGYTF.